The entry that follows covers one T cell receptor (beta chain) sequence. Profiled with immunoSEQ multiplex PCR; TCRdb holds only in-frame clones, not every one. Counted here are 250,000 to 350,000 clones, 70% to 90% occurring once; the ten biggest clones make up about 4.3%. The data belong to a study of blood T cell repertoires in COVID-19. This CDR3 is built from 14 residues. Germline lookup yields CDR1 MDHEN and CDR2 SYDVKM. The ends lost 3 bases at V and 7 bases at J; junction bases unmatched: 6. The clonotype comes from a woman in her twenties or thirties who had recovered from COVID-19. The specimen was PBMCs or T cells enriched from blood (not recorded which). The chain has TRBV28 and TRBJ2-7; TRBD1 aligns across 10 bases. The CDR3 loop reads CASSLTDRGLEQYF. The CDR3 nucleotides read TGTGCCAGCAGTTTGACCGACAGGGGGCTTGAGCAGTACTTC. Complete variable domain (other parts from reference TRBV28 and TRBJ2-7): DVKVTQSSRYLVKRTGEKVFLECVQDMDHENMFWYRQDPGLGLRLIYFSYDVKMKEKGDIPEGYSVSREKKERFSLILESASTNQTSMYLCASSLTDRGLEQYFGPGTRLTVT.